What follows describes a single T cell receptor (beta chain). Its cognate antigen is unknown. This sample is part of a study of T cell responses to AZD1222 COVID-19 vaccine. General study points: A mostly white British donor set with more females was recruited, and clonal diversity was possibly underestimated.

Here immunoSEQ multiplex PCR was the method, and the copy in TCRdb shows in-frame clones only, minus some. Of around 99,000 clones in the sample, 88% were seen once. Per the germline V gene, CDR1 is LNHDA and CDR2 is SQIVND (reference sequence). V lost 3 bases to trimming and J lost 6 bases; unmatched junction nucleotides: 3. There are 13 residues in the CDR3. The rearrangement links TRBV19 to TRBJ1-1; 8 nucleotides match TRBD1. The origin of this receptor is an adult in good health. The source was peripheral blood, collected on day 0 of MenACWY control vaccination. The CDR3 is CASSIRGRSEAFF. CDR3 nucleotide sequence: TGTGCCAGTAGTATCAGGGGGCGGTCTGAAGCTTTCTTT.